Listed here are 4 T cell receptor beta chains from one sample, sequenced in a study of shared clonotypes between healthy human individuals. Generated by immunoSEQ multiplex PCR, the TCRdb table keeps only in-frame clones and is missing some. The table lists 740,000 or so clones, less than 80% of them singletons. The sequencing sample was made of memory CD4+ T cells sorted from blood. Subset: CD45RA-negative fraction. The receptors derive from a woman aged 25 to 39 in good health.

On this clone itself: One end of the junction varies from germline; a read error may be responsible. The rearrangement joins TRBV23-1 to TRBJ1-5; D not certain. TRBV23-1 is an open reading frame, and its role is uncertain. CDR3 length: 9 residues. The CDR3 bases are TGCGCCAGCAGTCAGCCCCAGCATTTT. Encoded protein: CASSQPQHF.

This clone was seen only a few times. The V and J genes are TRBV7-2 and TRBJ1-1; 9 bases line up with TRBD1. The CDR3 totals 12 residues. Germline V gene lookup returns CDR1 SGHTA and CDR2 FQGNSA. J gave up 10 bases and V 5 bases, and 5 bases lay outside the gene matches. The CDR3 region has the DNA TGTGCCAGCAGCATCGGACAGGGGAGAGCTTTCTTT. Its translation: CASSIGQGRAFF.

The chain recombines TRBV7-3 with TRBJ2-6; no clear D. The CDR3 contains 15 residues. V was pared by 2 bases and J by 1 base, with 6 bases between. CDR1 is SGHTA, CDR2 FQGTGA, per germline. The CDR3 nucleotides are TGTGCCAGCAGCTTATCCGGGTCTGGGGCCAACGTCCTGACTTTC. This translates into CASSLSGSGANVLTF.

The chain combines TRBV6-5 with TRBJ2-5; 7 nucleotides align to TRBD2. CDR1 is MNHEY and CDR2 is SVGAGI in the germline V gene. The CDR3 runs to 16 residues. Trimming at V came to 4 bases and at J to 4 bases, leaving 12 bases not matched to a gene. In nucleotides, the CDR3 is TGTGCCAGCAGTTGGGGGGGGAGCCCTTCCCTAGAGACCCAGTACTTC. Encoded protein: CASSWGGSPSLETQYF.